Listed below are T cell receptor beta chains from one sample, sequenced in a study of cytomegalovirus exposure and HLA in healthy donors. Profiling relied on immunoSEQ multiplex PCR, and the TCRdb table lists in-frame clones only, not all of them. The sample yields about 98,000 clones, around 88% seen once. The sequencing input was PBMCs. The origin of the receptors is a woman aged 30 to 39 in good health and CMV-seronegative. Each CDR3 is given with its conserved first and last residue. The D gene is left open where the match is weak. The listing skips clone size in some rows; elsewhere it reads once, few, many or a size class.

abundance	v_gene	j_gene	d_gene	CDR3aa	CDR3nt
.	TRBV28	TRBJ2-2	.	CASSLAAGTGELFF	TGTGCCAGCAGTTTGGCTGCGGGCACCGGGGAGCTGTTTTTT
.	TRBV7-6	TRBJ2-1	TRBD2	CASSSRVAGGTSSYNEQFF	TGTGCCAGCAGCTCCCGGGTAGCGGGGGGAACTAGCTCCTACAATGAGCAGTTCTTC
once	TRBV6-5	TRBJ2-7	.	CASSYSNALSSYEQYF	TGTGCCAGCAGTTACTCGAACGCCCTCAGCTCCTACGAGCAGTACTTC
.	TRBV23-1	TRBJ1-4	.	CASSPEGVNEKLFF	TGCGCCAGCAGTCCTGAGGGTGTTAATGAAAAACTGTTTTTT
once	TRBV4-2	TRBJ2-3	.	CASSQEPGLFTDTQYF	TGTGCCAGCAGCCAAGAACCGGGACTCTTCACAGATACGCAGTATTTT
.	TRBV7-9	TRBJ1-2	.	CASSLEVGGVLGYTF	TGTGCCAGCAGCTTAGAAGTTGGGGGGGTACTCGGCTACACCTTC
.	TRBV9	TRBJ1-2	.	CASSGLQGYTF	TGTGCCAGCAGCGGGCTTCAGGGCTACACCTTC
.	TRBV19	TRBJ1-1	TRBD1	CASSINVPGQGASEAFF	TGTGCCAGTAGTATAAATGTTCCGGGACAGGGGGCCTCTGAAGCTTTCTTT
.	TRBV28	TRBJ2-3	TRBD2	CASTKNLAGGTDTQYF	TGTGCCAGCACGAAAAATCTAGCGGGAGGAACAGATACGCAGTATTTT
.	TRBV7-2	TRBJ2-2	TRBD1	CASSFRRGRGTGELFF	TGTGCCAGCAGCTTCCGCAGGGGGAGAGGCACCGGGGAGCTGTTTTTT